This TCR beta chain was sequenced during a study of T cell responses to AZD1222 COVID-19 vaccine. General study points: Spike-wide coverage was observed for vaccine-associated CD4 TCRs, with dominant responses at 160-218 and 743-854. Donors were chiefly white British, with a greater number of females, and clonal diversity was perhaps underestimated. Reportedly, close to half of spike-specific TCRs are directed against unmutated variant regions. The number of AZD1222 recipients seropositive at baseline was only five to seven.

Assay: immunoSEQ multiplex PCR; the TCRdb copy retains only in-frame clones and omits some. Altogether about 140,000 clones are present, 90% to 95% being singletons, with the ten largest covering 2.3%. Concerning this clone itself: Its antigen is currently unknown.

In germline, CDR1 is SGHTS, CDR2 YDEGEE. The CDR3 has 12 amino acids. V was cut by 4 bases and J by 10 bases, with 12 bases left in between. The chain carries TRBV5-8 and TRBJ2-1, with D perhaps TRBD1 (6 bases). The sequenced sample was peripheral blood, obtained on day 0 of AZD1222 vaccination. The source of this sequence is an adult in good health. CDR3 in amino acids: CASSRNDREQFF. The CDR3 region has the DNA TGTGCCAGCAGCCGAAACGACAGGGAGCAGTTCTTC.